A single sample gave rise to the 4 T cell receptor beta chains below, sequenced in a study of early T cells in non-severe SARS-CoV-2 infection. TCRdb reprocessed the 5' RACE reads via MiXCR and lists one record per CDR3 protein. This sample has tens of thousands of distinct CDR3 sequences, with about 10% found just once. Material: whole blood. Receptors were obtained from an adult who was a healthcare worker with PCR-confirmed SARS-CoV-2 infection or an uninfected control (not recorded which).

At least ten counts were recorded for this clonotype. This chain uses TRBV5-6 with TRBJ2-3, with 12 bases that match TRBD2. The CDR3 is made up of 16 amino acids. Germline assignment: CDR1 SGHDT and CDR2 YYEEEE. The junction had 10 bases not matched to a gene; V was cut back by 5 bases and J by 6 bases. CDR3 in amino acids: CASSTLAGGLLDTQYF. The DNA for the CDR3 is TGTGCCAGCAGTACCCTAGCGGGAGGGCTTCTGGATACGCAGTATTTT.

This clonotype was observed a few times. The genes are TRBV9 and TRBJ2-7; D unclear. This CDR3 is built from 13 residues. Trimming shortened V by 2 bases and J by 3 bases, and 9 bases separated the two germline ends. Germline-derived CDR1 and CDR2 are SGDLS and YYNGEE. The DNA of the CDR3 is TGTGCCAGCAGCGTCGGGCCTAACTACGAGCAGTACTTC. This gives the protein CASSVGPNYEQYF.

This clonotype came up a few times. V gene TRBV11-2 combines with J gene TRBJ1-2, with a weak D call TRBD1 (5 bases). This CDR3 is built from 13 residues. Between the trimmed V and J ends, which lost 1 base and 8 bases, there was a span of 11 bases. Germline loops: CDR1 SGHAT, CDR2 FQNNGV. CDR3 region: CASSLGGHRGYTF. CDR3 DNA sequence: TGTGCCAGCAGCTTAGGTGGACATCGAGGCTACACCTTC.

This clonotype was counted ten times or more. The J gene is TRBJ1-4, the V gene TRBV4-1, with TRBD1 identical over 9 bases. With 1 base clipped from V and 7 bases from J, the junction kept 4 bases outside the gene matches. The germline gives CDR1 MGHRA, CDR2 YSYEKL. CDR3 size: 15 residues. DNA of the CDR3: TGCGCCAGCAGCCAAGGGGACAGGGAAGTTGAAAAACTGTTTTTT. Protein: CASSQGDREVEKLFF.